This paragraph reports one T cell receptor (beta chain). Antigen specificity is unknown. The entry originates in a study of cytomegalovirus exposure and HLA in healthy donors. For the study at large: Across around 400 genotyped donors, approximately 80% landed in the Caucasian-associated ancestry cluster.

The study, taken as a whole, reports: Later analysis indicated greater clonal expansion among HLA-associated TCR beta chains than among equally common other chains.

It was with 60 Vbeta and 13 Jbeta primers that the PCR ran. Measured with immunoSEQ multiplex PCR; TCRdb has only the in-frame clones, and not every one. This table has 200,000 to 300,000 clones, about 81% appearing once. The CDR3 contains 15 residues. V was pared by 4 bases and J by 6 bases, with 19 bases between. Sequenced input: PBMCs. This TCR derives from a woman in her thirties or forties in good health and CMV-seropositive. The chain carries TRBV5-3 and TRBJ1-2; tentative D call: TRBD1 (5 bases). TRBV5-3 is sorted into the ORF group, with uncertain function. The CDR3 is CARSPTPPGLHGYTF. CDR3 nucleotides: TGTGCCAGAAGCCCCACCCCCCCAGGGCTACATGGCTACACCTTC.